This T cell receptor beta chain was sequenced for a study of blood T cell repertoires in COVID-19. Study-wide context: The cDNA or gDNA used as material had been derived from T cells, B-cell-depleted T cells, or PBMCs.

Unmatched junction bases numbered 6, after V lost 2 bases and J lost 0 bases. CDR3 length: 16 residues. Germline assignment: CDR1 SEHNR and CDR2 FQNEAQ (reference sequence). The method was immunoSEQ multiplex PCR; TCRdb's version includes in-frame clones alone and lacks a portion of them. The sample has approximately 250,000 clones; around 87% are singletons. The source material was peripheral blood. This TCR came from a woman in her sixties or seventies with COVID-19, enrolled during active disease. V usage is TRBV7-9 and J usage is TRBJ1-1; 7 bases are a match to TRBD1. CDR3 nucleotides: TGTGCCAGCAGCTTAATCCAGGGGGGTTTGAACACTGAAGCTTTCTTT. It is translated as CASSLIQGGLNTEAFF.